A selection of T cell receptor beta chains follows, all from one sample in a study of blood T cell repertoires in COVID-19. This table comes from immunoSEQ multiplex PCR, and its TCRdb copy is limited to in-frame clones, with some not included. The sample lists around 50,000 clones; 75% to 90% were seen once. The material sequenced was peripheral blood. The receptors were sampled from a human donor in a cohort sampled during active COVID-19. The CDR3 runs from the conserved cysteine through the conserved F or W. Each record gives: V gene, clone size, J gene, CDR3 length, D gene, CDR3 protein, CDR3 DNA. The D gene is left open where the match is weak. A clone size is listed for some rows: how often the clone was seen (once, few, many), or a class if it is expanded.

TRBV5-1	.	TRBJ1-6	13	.	CASSQLSNSPLHF	TGCGCCAGCAGCCAGTTGTCTAATTCACCCCTCCACTTT
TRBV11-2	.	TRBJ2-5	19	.	CASSYTKEGLSPRGETQYF	TGTGCCAGCAGCTATACCAAGGAGGGACTCTCTCCCCGGGGGGAGACCCAGTACTTC
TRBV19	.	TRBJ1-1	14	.	CASSISAGRTEAFF	TGTGCCAGTAGTATCTCGGCAGGGAGGACTGAAGCTTTCTTT
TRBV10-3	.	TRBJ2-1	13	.	CAISRTDYNEQFF	TGTGCCATCAGTCGGACAGACTACAATGAGCAGTTCTTC
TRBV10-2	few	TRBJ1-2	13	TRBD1	CASSDGTGHGYTF	TGCGCCAGCAGTGATGGGACAGGGCATGGCTACACCTTC
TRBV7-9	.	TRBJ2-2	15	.	CASSFAITNTGELFF	TGTGCCAGCAGCTTTGCTATTACGAACACCGGGGAGCTGTTTTTT
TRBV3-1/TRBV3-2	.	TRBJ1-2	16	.	CASSQDIQGRGGGYTF	TGTGCCAGCAGCCAAGACATTCAAGGGAGAGGCGGTGGCTACACCTTC
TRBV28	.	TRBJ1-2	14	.	CASTLGRGGYGYTF	TGTGCCAGCACCCTGGGTAGGGGAGGCTATGGCTACACCTTC
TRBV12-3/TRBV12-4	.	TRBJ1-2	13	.	CASSPSPVYGYTF	TGTGCCAGCAGTCCCTCCCCGGTCTATGGCTACACCTTC
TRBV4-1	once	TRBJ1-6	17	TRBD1	CASSQDSARTGQSPLHF	TGCGCCAGCAGCCAAGATTCGGCCCGGACAGGCCAGTCACCCCTCCACTTT
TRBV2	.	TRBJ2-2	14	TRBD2	CAIQRGGNTGELFF	TGTGCCATACAGCGGGGGGGTAACACCGGGGAGCTGTTTTTT
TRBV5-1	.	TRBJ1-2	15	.	CASSPAGGGDYGYTF	TGCGCCAGCAGCCCTGCCGGGGGTGGGGACTATGGCTACACCTTC
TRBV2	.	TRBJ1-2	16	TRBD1	CASSESPGQGAQGYTF	TGTGCCAGCAGTGAATCTCCGGGACAGGGGGCGCAGGGCTACACCTTC
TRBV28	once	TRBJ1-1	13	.	CASSTLMNTEAFF	TGTGCCAGCAGTACCCTAATGAACACTGAAGCTTTCTTT
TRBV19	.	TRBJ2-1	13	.	CASTGTSYNEQFF	TGTGCCAGTACCGGGACATCATACAATGAGCAGTTCTTC
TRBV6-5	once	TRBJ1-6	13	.	CASRAEINSPLHF	TGTGCCAGCAGGGCTGAAATTAATTCACCCCTCCACTTT
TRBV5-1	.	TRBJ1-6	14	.	CASSLEGGSSPLHF	TGCGCCAGCAGCTTGGAGGGAGGTAGTTCACCCCTCCACTTT
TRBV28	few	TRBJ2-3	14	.	CASSLAGAGDTQYF	TGTGCCAGCAGTTTAGCGGGGGCCGGAGATACGCAGTATTTT
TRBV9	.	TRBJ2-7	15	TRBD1	CASSPGRGRSYEQYF	TGTGCCAGCAGCCCGGGAAGGGGGCGATCCTACGAGCAGTACTTC
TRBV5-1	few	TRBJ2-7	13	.	CASRTPPGNEQYF	TGCGCCAGCAGAACGCCTCCGGGTAACGAGCAGTACTTC
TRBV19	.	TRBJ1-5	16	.	CASSSSVSLLNQPQHF	TGTGCCAGTAGTAGTTCCGTGAGCCTTCTCAATCAGCCCCAGCATTTT